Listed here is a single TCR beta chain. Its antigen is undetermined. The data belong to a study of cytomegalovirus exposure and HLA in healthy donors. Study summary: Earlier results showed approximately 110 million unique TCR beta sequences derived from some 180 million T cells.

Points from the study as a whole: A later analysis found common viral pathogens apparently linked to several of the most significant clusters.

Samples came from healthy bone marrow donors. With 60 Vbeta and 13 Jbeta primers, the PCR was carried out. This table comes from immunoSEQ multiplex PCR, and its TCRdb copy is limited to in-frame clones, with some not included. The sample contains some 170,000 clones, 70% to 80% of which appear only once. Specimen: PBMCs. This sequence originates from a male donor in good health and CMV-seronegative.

The DNA of the CDR3 is TGTGCCAGCAGCTTGACAGGCGGTAGGGTCCCCCAGCATTTT. Protein: CASSLTGGRVPQHF. The chain combines TRBV5-6 with TRBJ1-5, with D possibly TRBD1 on 5 matching bases. Germline CDR1 SGHDT, CDR2 YYEEEE. The CDR3 contains 14 residues. V was shortened by 1 base and J by 10 bases, with 15 bases between the two germline ends.